Each of the 19 T cell receptor beta chains below was sequenced from the same sample in a study of neurological immune-mediated disorders. TCRdb ran MiXCR on the 5' RACE reads and lists one entry per CDR3 protein. The sample carries approximately 30,000 distinct CDR3 sequences, under 5% recorded once. Sequencing was performed on CD4+ T cells from blood. The receptor set was obtained from a woman between 40 and 50 years old in good health.

This clonotype has ten or more counts. Written as DNA, the CDR3 is TGTGCCAGCAGTTTAAGGTCAGTTCAAAACACTGAAGCTTTCTTT. Its protein is CASSLRSVQNTEAFF. The chain is built from TRBV12-3 or TRBV12-4 and TRBJ1-1; D ambiguous. Trimming shortened V by 2 bases and J by 2 bases, and 12 bases separated the two germline ends. There are 15 residues in the CDR3.

This clonotype was counted ten times or more. The CDR3 nucleotides are TGTGCCATCACCTTTGACAGGGGCAACCGTAATGAGCAGTTCTTC. This encodes CAITFDRGNRNEQFF. This chain connects TRBV10-3 to TRBJ2-1, with 8 nucleotides matching TRBD1. After removal of 7 bases from V and 7 bases from J, the junction contained 12 bases not matched to a gene. The germline V gene encodes CDR1 ENHRY and CDR2 SYGVKD. The CDR3 is 15 amino acids.

The sample holds many counts of this clonotype. V and J are TRBV29-1 and TRBJ2-3; D call uncertain. Germline V CDR1 and CDR2: SQVTM, ANQGSEA. The CDR3 consists of 10 residues. The CDR3 protein is CTRSTDTQYF. CDR3 DNA: TGCACCCGAAGCACAGATACGCAGTATTTT.

This clonotype came up many times. V and J are TRBV20-1 and TRBJ2-4; no clear D. Germline V gives CDR1 DFQATT, CDR2 SNEGSKA (reference sequence). The V end was cut by 1 base, the J end by 4 bases, with 11 bases between. The CDR3 runs to 14 residues. The CDR3, as DNA: TGCAGTGCTAGAGTTGGCGAGGCTAAAAACATTCAGTACTTC. This codes for CSARVGEAKNIQYF.

This clonotype was picked up many times. This chain connects TRBV6-1 to TRBJ2-1; 13 bases align to TRBD2. With 5 bases clipped from V and 5 bases from J, the junction kept 0 bases outside the gene matches. In germline, CDR1 is MNHNS, CDR2 SASEGT. The CDR3 loop spans 14 amino acids. CDR3 in amino acids: CASSTSGRDNEQFF. In DNA form, the CDR3 reads TGTGCCAGCAGTACTAGCGGGAGGGACAATGAGCAGTTCTTC.

In this sample, this clonotype turned up many times. This chain links TRBV10-3 with TRBJ2-2; no definite D call. This CDR3 comprises 13 residues. CDR1 is ENHRY, CDR2 SYGVKD, per germline. Trimming took off 8 bases at V and 2 bases at J, with 9 bases between the two ends. The CDR3 nucleotides are TGTGCCATCGGAATAGGAAACACCGGGGAGCTGTTTTTT. Protein: CAIGIGNTGELFF.

V gene TRBV6-2 or TRBV6-3 combines with J gene TRBJ2-7; D call uncertain. This CDR3 contains 12 residues. Germline V lookup: CDR1 MNHEY, CDR2 SVGEGT. V was clipped by 6 bases and J by 2 bases, with 8 bases between them. CDR3 DNA sequence: TGTGCCAGCAGCCTCCAACCCTACGAGCAGTACTTC. It encodes CASSLQPYEQYF.

This clonotype was recorded at least ten times. This chain connects TRBV5-1 to TRBJ2-5; D is possibly TRBD2 (6 bases). The CDR3 covers 13 residues. The germline V gene has CDR1 SGHRS and CDR2 YFSETQ. The V end lost 4 bases, the J end lost 4 bases, and 11 bases lay between the germline ends. The CDR3 loop reads CASSPRRGETQYF. CDR3 coding DNA: TGCGCCAGCAGCCCGAGGCGGGGAGAGACCCAGTACTTC.

In this sample, this clonotype turned up many times. This chain uses TRBV6-6 with TRBJ2-5, with unresolved D. CDR1 and CDR2 from the germline V gene are MNHNY and SVGAGI (reference sequence). V lost 6 bases and J lost 6, with 14 bases in between. The CDR3 contains 13 residues. CDR3 loop: CASSSPTSQTQYF. The DNA for the CDR3 is TGTGCCAGCAGCTCCCCGACCAGCCAGACCCAGTACTTC.

This clonotype has at least ten counts. CDR3 region: CASSSYQGSPLHF. The CDR3 DNA is TGTGCCAGCAGCTCCTATCAGGGCTCACCCCTCCACTTT. This chain links TRBV7-9 with TRBJ1-6; a possible D gene is TRBD1 (5 bases). The CDR3 length is 13 residues. Per germline, CDR1 SEHNR and CDR2 FQNEAQ (reference sequence). V was shortened by 4 bases and J by 10 bases, with 11 bases between the two germline ends.

This clonotype has ten or more counts. V gene TRBV10-3 combines with J gene TRBJ1-3; possible D gene TRBD1, 5 bases. Per germline, CDR1 ENHRY and CDR2 SYGVKD. V was trimmed by 5 bases and J by 2 bases, leaving 10 bases between them. The CDR3 consists of 14 residues. The CDR3 nucleotides read TGTGCCATCAGTCAGGGTACAGCTGGAAACACCATATATTTT. This codes for CAISQGTAGNTIYF.

In this sample, this clonotype turned up many times. The chain couples TRBV3-1 to TRBJ2-1; TRBD2 agrees at 10 bases. This CDR3 comprises 16 residues. Trimming cost V 2 bases and J 7 bases; bases outside gene matches: 8. Germline CDR1 and CDR2: LGHDT and YNNKEL (reference sequence). CDR3 region: CASSQRLASGGNEQFF. The DNA for the CDR3 is TGTGCCAGCAGCCAAAGGTTGGCTAGCGGGGGTAATGAGCAGTTCTTC.

Ten or more counts support this clonotype. The chain combines TRBV20-1 with TRBJ2-1; 11 nucleotides line up with TRBD2. V shed 5 bases and J 7 bases; nucleotides not matched to a gene: 10. The germline gives CDR1 DFQATT, CDR2 SNEGSKA (reference sequence). There are 15 residues in the CDR3. The CDR3 coding sequence is TGCAGTGCTTCCAAACTAGCGGGAGAGGGTAATGAGCAGTTCTTC. Encoded protein: CSASKLAGEGNEQFF.

Ten or more counts support this clonotype. The chain links TRBV29-1 to TRBJ1-1; D possibly corresponds to TRBD1 (5 bases). Looked up from germline, CDR1 is SQVTM and CDR2 is ANQGSEA. CDR3 length: 13 amino acids. V shed 4 bases and J shed 4 bases, with 13 bases lying between them. The CDR3 reads CSVAPRAGTEAFF. In nucleotides, the CDR3 is TGCAGCGTTGCCCCCAGGGCGGGCACTGAAGCTTTCTTT.

This clonotype occurred many times. The chain joins TRBV5-6 to TRBJ2-1; D may be TRBD1 or TRBD2 (6 bases each). There are 14 residues in the CDR3. Trimming removed 5 bases at V and 0 bases at J, with 9 bases between. From germline, CDR1 is SGHDT and CDR2 YYEEEE. This CDR3 reads CASSAGHSYNEQFF. As DNA, the CDR3 is TGTGCCAGCAGTGCGGGACACTCCTACAATGAGCAGTTCTTC. Looking up the rest from reference TRBV5-6 and TRBJ2-1 gives the full variable domain: DAGVTQSPTHLIKTRGQQVTLRCSPKSGHDTVSWYQQALGQGPQFIFQYYEEEERQRGNFPDRFSGHQFPNYSSELNVNALLLGDSALYLCASSAGHSYNEQFFGPGTRLTVL.

This clonotype was counted at least ten times. This chain joins TRBV20-1 and TRBJ2-3; 7 nucleotides agree with TRBD2. The CDR3 is 15 residues long. The trim removed 0 bases at V and 0 bases at J, leaving 3 bases unmatched. Germline CDR1 and CDR2: DFQATT and SNEGSKA (reference sequence). The CDR3 DNA follows: TGCAGTGCTAGAGACGCTAGCGGAAGCACAGATACGCAGTATTTT. It is translated as CSARDASGSTDTQYF.

This clonotype was seen ten or more times. The chain combines TRBV11-2 with TRBJ2-7; D is possibly TRBD1 (6 bases). Germline V gene data show CDR1 as SGHAT and CDR2 as FQNNGV. The CDR3 covers 14 residues. Trimming removed 2 bases from V and 2 bases from J, with 10 bases in between. This CDR3 is CASSLYGGPYEQYF. Here the CDR3 DNA reads TGTGCCAGCAGCTTATATGGGGGCCCCTACGAGCAGTACTTC.

There are many counts of this clonotype. The chain recombines TRBV3-1 with TRBJ2-1; tentatively, D is TRBD2 (6 bases). Trimming stripped 1 base from V and 6 bases from J, with 16 bases between. CDR1 is LGHDT and CDR2 is YNNKEL in the germline V gene (reference sequence). This CDR3 contains 16 residues. The CDR3 coding sequence is TGTGCCAGCAGCCAAGGCCCCGACCTAGCGAGCAATGAGCAGTTCTTC. This codes for CASSQGPDLASNEQFF.

This clonotype was seen many times. This rearrangement joins TRBV20-1 to TRBJ2-1; D is possibly TRBD1 (6 bases). CDR3 length: 17 residues. The V gene lost 1 base and the J gene lost 2 bases, with 18 bases spanning the gap. Germline CDR1 is DFQATT and CDR2 is SNEGSKA (reference sequence). The CDR3 DNA is TGCAGTGCTAGAGGTTGGACGGCAGGGGTAACCTACAATGAGCAGTTCTTC. Amino acids: CSARGWTAGVTYNEQFF.